The source of this T cell receptor beta chain is a study of cytomegalovirus exposure and HLA in healthy donors. The protocol was immunoSEQ multiplex PCR, while the TCRdb copy is restricted to in-frame clones and leaves out a portion. Of approximately 200,000 clones in the sample, more than 80% were seen once. J gave up 5 bases and V 4 bases, and 11 bases lay outside the gene matches. Per the germline V gene, CDR1 is SGHTA and CDR2 is FQGNSA. This CDR3 comprises 16 residues. The chain combines TRBV7-2 with TRBJ2-7; 10 nucleotides match TRBD1. The sample consisted of PBMCs. The sequence derives from a man younger than 35 in good health and CMV-seropositive. The chain's CDR3 is CASSYHADRGINEQYF. Written as DNA, the CDR3 is TGTGCCAGCAGCTACCACGCGGACAGGGGGATTAACGAGCAGTACTTC.